The TCR beta chain under discussion was sequenced for a study of shared clonotypes between healthy human individuals. Naive CD8 cells were CD45RO-negative, positively selected for CCR7, excluding terminally differentiated effector memory CD45RA+ cells. Sequencing was performed with immunoSEQ multiplex PCR; in TCRdb, only in-frame clones are kept and a portion is missing. This table has roughly 600,000 clones, about 98% appearing once. Specimen: naive CD8+ T cells sorted from blood. The TCR was taken from a man aged 30-40 years in good health.

CDR3 region: CASSVARDRGTYGYTF. The CDR3 bases are TGTGCCAGCAGCGTAGCGCGGGACAGGGGAACCTATGGCTACACCTTC. This chain joins TRBV9 and TRBJ1-2, with 10 bases aligning to TRBD1. Germline V gene data show CDR1 as SGDLS and CDR2 as YYNGEE. With 0 bases clipped from V and 4 bases from J, the junction kept 6 bases outside the gene matches. The CDR3 is made up of 16 amino acids.